The clone carrying this T cell receptor (beta chain) showed up just a few times. Germline and junction disagree at one end, which may indicate a read error. These data come from a study of tumor-infiltrating lymphocytes in primary liver carcinoma. Co-extraction of both nucleic acids (RNA and DNA) used roughly 18-32 mg of unsorted bulk tissue. Enrolled patients were chronically infected with HBV and treatment-naive. Total RNA amounting to 450 to 550 ng was the source from which TCR beta cDNA was made with a constant-region primer. Construction of TCR beta libraries relied on three successive nested multiplex PCR rounds employing slightly modified ARM-PCR. TCRdb independently ran MiXCR on the multiplex PCR reads; one entry per CDR3 protein. The sample yields about 75,000 distinct CDR3 sequences, 69% seen once. The sequence was obtained from a man aged 35 to 55 with primary liver carcinoma and hepatitis B virus infection. Sequenced sample: tumor-adjacent normal liver tissue.

Here the CDR3 DNA reads TGTGCCAGCGGCTTACAGGGGGCAGGGTCCTACAATGAGCTGTTCTTC. Its translation is CASGLQGAGSYNELFF. The chain is built from TRBV7-8 and TRBJ2-1; 9 bases line up with TRBD1. This CDR3 has 16 residues. Germline V lookup: CDR1 SGHVS, CDR2 FQNEAQ.